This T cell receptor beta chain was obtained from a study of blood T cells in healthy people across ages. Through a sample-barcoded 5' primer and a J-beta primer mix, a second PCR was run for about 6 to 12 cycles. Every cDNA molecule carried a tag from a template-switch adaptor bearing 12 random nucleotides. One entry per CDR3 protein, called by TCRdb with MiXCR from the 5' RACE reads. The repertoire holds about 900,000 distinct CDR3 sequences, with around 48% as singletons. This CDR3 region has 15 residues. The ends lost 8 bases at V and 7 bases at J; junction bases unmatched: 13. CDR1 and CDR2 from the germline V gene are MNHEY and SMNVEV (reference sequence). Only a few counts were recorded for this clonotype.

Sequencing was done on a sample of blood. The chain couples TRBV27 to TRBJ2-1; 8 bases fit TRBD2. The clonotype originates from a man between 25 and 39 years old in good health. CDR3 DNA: TGTGCCAGCTGGAGCGGGGGCCTACCTCGGAATGAGCAGTTCTTC. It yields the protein CASWSGGLPRNEQFF.